The 9 T cell receptor beta chains reported below all come from one sample, sequenced in a study of blood T cell repertoires in COVID-19. Sequencing used immunoSEQ multiplex PCR; TCRdb keeps in-frame clones, though not all of them. The table records a few hundred thousand clones, about nine tenths of them present only once. Source material: peripheral blood. Every receptor here comes from a woman in her 30s with COVID-19, enrolled during active disease.

This rearrangement joins TRBV27 to TRBJ1-5; weak D call: TRBD1 (6 bases). V gave up 6 bases and J gave up 7 bases, with 10 bases separating them. There are 12 residues in the CDR3. From germline, CDR1 is MNHEY and CDR2 SMNVEV (reference sequence). This CDR3 reads CASSLTGQPQHF. CDR3 in DNA: TGTGCCAGCAGCCTAACAGGGCAGCCCCAGCATTTT.

This clone was seen once. This chain links TRBV28 with TRBJ1-1; 8 bases agree with TRBD1. Germline loops: CDR1 MDHEN, CDR2 SYDVKM. V was clipped by 4 bases and J by 11 bases; unmatched bases: 3. There are 11 residues in the CDR3. CDR3 in amino acids: CASSSRDRAFF. DNA of the CDR3: TGTGCCAGCAGTTCCCGGGACAGGGCTTTCTTT.

J is TRBJ1-6 and V is TRBV7-9; 7 nucleotides line up with TRBD1. V lost 5 bases, J lost 8 bases, and 9 bases stayed unmatched. The CDR3 is 15 residues long. Germline V gene lookup returns CDR1 SEHNR and CDR2 FQNEAQ (reference sequence). CDR3 residues: CASSPAAGGYSPLHF. The CDR3 DNA reads as TGTGCCAGCAGCCCGGCGGCAGGGGGATATTCACCCCTCCACTTT.

V is TRBV14 and J is TRBJ1-1; D is undetermined. CDR3 length: 14 amino acids. The germline V gene has CDR1 SGHDN and CDR2 FVKESK. V dropped 2 bases and J dropped 4 bases, with 11 bases sitting between them. The CDR3 nucleotides read TGTGCCAGCAGCCAACCCCCGGAGGGCACTGAAGCTTTCTTT. It translates to CASSQPPEGTEAFF.

This sequence joins TRBV11-2 and TRBJ1-5, with 7 bases fitting TRBD1. From germline, CDR1 is SGHAT and CDR2 FQNNGV. The CDR3 has 14 amino acids. V gave up 5 bases and J gave up 7 bases; unmatched junction bases: 8. The CDR3 DNA reads as TGTGCCAGCAGCCCCAACAGGGGCGGACAGCCCCAGCATTTT. Protein product: CASSPNRGGQPQHF.

The V and J genes are TRBV3-1 (or the pseudogene TRBV3-2) and TRBJ2-7, with 7 bases aligning to TRBD1. Germline-derived CDR1 and CDR2 are LGHDT and YNNKEL (reference sequence). The CDR3 extends over 15 amino acids. V lost 4 bases and J lost 3; bases outside the gene matches: 9. CDR3 protein: CASSPLGQPVYEQYF. DNA of the CDR3: TGTGCCAGCAGCCCCCTGGGACAGCCTGTCTACGAGCAGTACTTC.

V is TRBV5-4 and J is TRBJ1-6; D gene ambiguous. V was trimmed by 6 bases and J by 0 bases, leaving 16 bases between them. Germline V lookup: CDR1 SGHNT, CDR2 YYREEE (reference sequence). The CDR3 totals 17 residues. CDR3 DNA: TGTGCCAGCACCCCCTCCCCCTCGAGCTCCTATAATTCACCCCTCCACTTT. Translated, it gives CASTPSPSSSYNSPLHF.

The chain carries TRBV28 and TRBJ1-2; D call uncertain. Trimming cost V 3 bases and J 7 bases, with 9 bases left between them. Germline values: CDR1 MDHEN, CDR2 SYDVKM. The CDR3 contains 12 residues. The CDR3 is CASSFGEGGYTF. The CDR3 DNA reads as TGTGCCAGCAGTTTCGGGGAGGGTGGCTACACCTTC.

The chain links TRBV9 to TRBJ2-2; TRBD1 agrees at 9 bases. The trim removed 1 base at V and 5 bases at J, leaving 9 bases unmatched. Per germline, CDR1 SGDLS and CDR2 YYNGEE. The CDR3 has 17 amino acids. The CDR3 region has the DNA TGTGCCAGCAGCGTATCCGCACAGGGGGCGGGTACCGGGGAGCTGTTTTTT. This codes for CASSVSAQGAGTGELFF.